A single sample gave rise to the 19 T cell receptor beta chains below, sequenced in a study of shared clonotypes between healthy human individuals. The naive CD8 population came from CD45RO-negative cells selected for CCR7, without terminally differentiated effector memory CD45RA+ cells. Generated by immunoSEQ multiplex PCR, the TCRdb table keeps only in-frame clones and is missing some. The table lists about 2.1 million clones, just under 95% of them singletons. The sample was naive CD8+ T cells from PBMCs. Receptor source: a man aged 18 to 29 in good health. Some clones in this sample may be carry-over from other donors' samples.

CDR3 nucleotide sequence: TGTGCCAGCAGTTTACTGCCCAACGCCTATGGCTACACCTTC. This encodes CASSLLPNAYGYTF. The chain combines TRBV27 with TRBJ1-2; D gene uncertain. The CDR3 covers 14 residues. Deletions cut 2 bases from V and 4 bases from J, with 11 bases between. The germline V gene encodes CDR1 MNHEY and CDR2 SMNVEV (reference sequence).

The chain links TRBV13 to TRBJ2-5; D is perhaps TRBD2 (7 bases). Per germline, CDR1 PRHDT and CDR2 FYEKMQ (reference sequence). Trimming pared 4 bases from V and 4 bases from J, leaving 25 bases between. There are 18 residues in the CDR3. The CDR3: CASSSRATGGPPPETQYF. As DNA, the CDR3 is TGTGCCAGCAGCTCCCGCGCCACCGGGGGGCCGCCCCCAGAGACCCAGTACTTC.

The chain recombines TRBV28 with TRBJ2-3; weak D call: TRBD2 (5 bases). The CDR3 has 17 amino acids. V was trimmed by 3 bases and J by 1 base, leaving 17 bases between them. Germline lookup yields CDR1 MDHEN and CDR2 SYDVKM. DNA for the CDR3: TGTGCCAGCAGTTTGGTTTCGCGGACTGGAGGCACAGATACGCAGTATTTT. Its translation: CASSLVSRTGGTDTQYF.

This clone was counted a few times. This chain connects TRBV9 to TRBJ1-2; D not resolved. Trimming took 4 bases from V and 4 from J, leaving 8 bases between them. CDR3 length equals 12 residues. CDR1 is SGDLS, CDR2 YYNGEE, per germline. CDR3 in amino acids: CASSPPAYGYTF. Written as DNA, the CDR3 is TGTGCCAGCAGCCCCCCAGCCTATGGCTACACCTTC.

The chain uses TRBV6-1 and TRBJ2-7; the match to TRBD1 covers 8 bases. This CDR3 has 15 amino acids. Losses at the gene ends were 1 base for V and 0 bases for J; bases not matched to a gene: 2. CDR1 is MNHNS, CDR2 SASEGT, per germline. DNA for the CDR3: TGTGCCAGCAGTGAAGTGGGGACAGGCTCCTACGAGCAGTACTTC. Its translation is CASSEVGTGSYEQYF.

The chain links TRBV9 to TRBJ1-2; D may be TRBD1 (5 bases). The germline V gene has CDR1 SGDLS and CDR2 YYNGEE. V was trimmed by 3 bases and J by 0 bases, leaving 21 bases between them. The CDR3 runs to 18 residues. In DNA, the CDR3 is TGTGCCAGCAGCGCATACCGGCCGACCGACAGCGCTAACTATGGCTACACCTTC. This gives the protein CASSAYRPTDSANYGYTF.

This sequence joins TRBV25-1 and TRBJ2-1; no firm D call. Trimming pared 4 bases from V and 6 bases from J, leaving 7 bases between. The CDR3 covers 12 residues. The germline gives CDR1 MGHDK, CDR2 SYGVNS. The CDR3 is CASSGPGNEQFF. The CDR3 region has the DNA TGTGCCAGCAGTGGACCAGGCAATGAGCAGTTCTTC.

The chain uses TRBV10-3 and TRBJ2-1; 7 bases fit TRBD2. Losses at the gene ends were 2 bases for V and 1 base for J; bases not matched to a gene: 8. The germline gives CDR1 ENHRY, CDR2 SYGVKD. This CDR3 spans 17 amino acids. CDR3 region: CAISEGQSGASYNEQFF. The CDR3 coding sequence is TGTGCCATCAGTGAGGGGCAGAGCGGGGCATCCTACAATGAGCAGTTCTTC.

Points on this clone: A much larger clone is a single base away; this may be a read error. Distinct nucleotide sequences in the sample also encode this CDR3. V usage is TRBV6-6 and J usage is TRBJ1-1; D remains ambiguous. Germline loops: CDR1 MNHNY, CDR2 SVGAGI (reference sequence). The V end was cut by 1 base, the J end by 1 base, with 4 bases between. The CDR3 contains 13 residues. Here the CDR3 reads CASSYLENTEAFF. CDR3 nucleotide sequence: TGTGCCAGCAGTTACTTGGAGAACACTGAAGCTTTCTTT.

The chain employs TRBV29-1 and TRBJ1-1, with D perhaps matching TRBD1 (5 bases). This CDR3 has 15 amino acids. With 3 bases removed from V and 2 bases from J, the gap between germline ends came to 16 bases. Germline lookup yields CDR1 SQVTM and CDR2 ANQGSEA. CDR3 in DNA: TGCAGCGTTGAGGCCAGGTGGGGGAGAAACACTGAAGCTTTCTTT. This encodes CSVEARWGRNTEAFF.

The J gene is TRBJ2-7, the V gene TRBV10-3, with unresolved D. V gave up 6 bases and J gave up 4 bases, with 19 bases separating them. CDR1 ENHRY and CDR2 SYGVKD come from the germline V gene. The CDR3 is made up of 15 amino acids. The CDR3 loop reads CAIRVVSGEGYEQYF. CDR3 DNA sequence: TGTGCCATCAGGGTGGTCAGTGGCGAAGGATACGAGCAGTACTTC.

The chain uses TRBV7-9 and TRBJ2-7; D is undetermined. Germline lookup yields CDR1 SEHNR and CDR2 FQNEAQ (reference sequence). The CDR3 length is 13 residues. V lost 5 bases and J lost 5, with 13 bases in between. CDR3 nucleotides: TGTGCCAGCAGCCCACCCCGCCGGGACGAGCAGTACTTC. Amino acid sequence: CASSPPRRDEQYF.

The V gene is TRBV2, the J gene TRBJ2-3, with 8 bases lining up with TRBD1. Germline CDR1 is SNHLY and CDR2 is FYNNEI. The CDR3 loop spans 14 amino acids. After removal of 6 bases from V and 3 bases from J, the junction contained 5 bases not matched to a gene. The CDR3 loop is CASSPGQGTDTQYF. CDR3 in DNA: TGTGCCAGCAGCCCCGGACAGGGAACAGATACGCAGTATTTT.

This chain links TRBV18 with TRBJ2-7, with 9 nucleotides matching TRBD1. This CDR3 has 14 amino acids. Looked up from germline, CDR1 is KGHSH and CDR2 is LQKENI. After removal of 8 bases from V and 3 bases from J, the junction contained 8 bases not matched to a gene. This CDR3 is CASRPGQGLYEQYF. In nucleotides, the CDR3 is TGTGCCAGCCGCCCGGGACAGGGCCTCTACGAGCAGTACTTC. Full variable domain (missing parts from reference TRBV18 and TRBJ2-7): NAGVMQNPRHLVRRRGQEARLRCSPMKGHSHVYWYRQLPEEGLKFMVYLQKENIIDESGMPKERFSAEFPKEGPSILRIQQVVRGDSAAYFCASRPGQGLYEQYFGPGTRLTVT.

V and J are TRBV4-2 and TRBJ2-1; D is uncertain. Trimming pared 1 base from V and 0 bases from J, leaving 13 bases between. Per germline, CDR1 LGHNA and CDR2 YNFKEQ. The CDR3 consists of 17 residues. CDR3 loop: CASSQVEATSSYNEQFF. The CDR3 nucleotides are TGTGCCAGCAGCCAAGTGGAAGCGACGAGCTCCTACAATGAGCAGTTCTTC.

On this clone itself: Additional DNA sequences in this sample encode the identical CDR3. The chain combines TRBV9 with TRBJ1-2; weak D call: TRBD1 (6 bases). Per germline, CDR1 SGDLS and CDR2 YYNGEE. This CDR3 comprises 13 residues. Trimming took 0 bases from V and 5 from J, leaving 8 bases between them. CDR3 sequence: CASSVGQGYGYTF. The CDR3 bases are TGTGCCAGCAGCGTAGGTCAGGGGTATGGCTACACCTTC. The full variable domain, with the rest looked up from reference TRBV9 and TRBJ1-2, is DSGVTQTPKHLITATGQRVTLRCSPRSGDLSVYWYQQSLDQGLQFLIQYYNGEERAKGNILERFSAQQFPDLHSELNLSSLELGDSALYFCASSVGQGYGYTFGSGTRLTVV.

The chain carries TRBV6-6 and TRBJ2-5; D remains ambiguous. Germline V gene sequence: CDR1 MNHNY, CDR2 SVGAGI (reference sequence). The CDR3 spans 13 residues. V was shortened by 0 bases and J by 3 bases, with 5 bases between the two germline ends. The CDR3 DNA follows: TGTGCCAGCAGTTACTCAGGGAAAGAGACCCAGTACTTC. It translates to CASSYSGKETQYF.

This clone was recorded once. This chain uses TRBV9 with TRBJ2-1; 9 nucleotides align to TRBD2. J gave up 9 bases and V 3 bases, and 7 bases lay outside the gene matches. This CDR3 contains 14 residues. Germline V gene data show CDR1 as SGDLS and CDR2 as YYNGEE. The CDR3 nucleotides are TGTGCCAGCAGCGGGACTAGCGATAACACTGAGCAGTTCTTC. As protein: CASSGTSDNTEQFF.

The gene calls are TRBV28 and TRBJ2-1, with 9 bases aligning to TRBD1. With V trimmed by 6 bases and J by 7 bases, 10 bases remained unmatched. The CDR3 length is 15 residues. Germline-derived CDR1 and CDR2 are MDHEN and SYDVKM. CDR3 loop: CASSHGTGTRNEQFF. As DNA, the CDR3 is TGTGCCAGCAGCCACGGGACAGGGACGAGGAATGAGCAGTTCTTC.